This is a list of T cell receptor beta chains from one sample in a study of regulatory T cells in long-lasting Graves disease. From the reads, TCRdb called clonotypes with MiXCR, one entry per CDR3 protein. The repertoire holds over 1,000 distinct CDR3 sequences, with 78% as singletons. The sequencing here drew on peripheral blood mononuclear cells (PBMCs), taken with antithyroid drug treatment, in newly diagnosed or persistent Graves disease (not recorded which). The source of these receptors is a woman aged 30 to 39 with Graves disease. Both conserved end residues are trimmed from each CDR3.

>TRBV28|TRBJ2-2
ASSLGGNTGELF
>TRBV7-2|TRBJ1-2
ASSILLQAGYT
>TRBV6-2/TRBV6-3|TRBJ2-1
ASSSQGYNEQF
>TRBV4-1|TRBJ2-1
ASSQVYSYEQF
>TRBV11-2|TRBJ2-3
ASSLGRDTQY
>TRBV10-3|TRBJ2-1
AISDTGTSGSYNEQF
>TRBV7-2|TRBJ2-3
ASSPQWGTDTQY
>TRBV29-1|TRBJ2-5
SVEASHGETQY
>TRBV12-3/TRBV12-4|TRBJ1-1
ASSFVPGTEAF
>TRBV9|TRBJ2-5
ASSKATLETQY
>TRBV3-1|TRBJ2-3
ASTGVGDLSSTDTQY
>TRBV15|TRBJ2-7
ATSRDFLTGGYEQY
>TRBV5-1|TRBJ2-1
ASSLGAGLDEQF
>TRBV20-1|TRBJ1-5
SAKDNRGNQPQH
>TRBV6-2/TRBV6-3|TRBJ1-1
ASNRQTEKNTEAF
>TRBV7-9|TRBJ2-2
ASSRGGHGELF
>TRBV27|TRBJ1-2
ASSLFRQGGYGYT